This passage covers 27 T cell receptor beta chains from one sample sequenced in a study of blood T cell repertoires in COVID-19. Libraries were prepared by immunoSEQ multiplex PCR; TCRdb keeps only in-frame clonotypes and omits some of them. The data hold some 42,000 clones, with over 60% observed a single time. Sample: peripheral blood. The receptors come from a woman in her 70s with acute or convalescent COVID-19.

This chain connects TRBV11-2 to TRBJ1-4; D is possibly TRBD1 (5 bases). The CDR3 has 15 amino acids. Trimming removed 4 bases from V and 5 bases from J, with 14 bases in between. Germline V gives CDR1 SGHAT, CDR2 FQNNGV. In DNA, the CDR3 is TGTGCCAGCAGCTCCCACAGGTTGGGGAATGAAAAACTGTTTTTT. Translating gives CASSSHRLGNEKLFF.

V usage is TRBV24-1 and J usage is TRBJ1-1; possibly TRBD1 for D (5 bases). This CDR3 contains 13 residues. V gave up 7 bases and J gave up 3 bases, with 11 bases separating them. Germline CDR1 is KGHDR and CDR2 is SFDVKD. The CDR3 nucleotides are TGTGCCACCAGGGTATCGGGGGACACTGAAGCTTTCTTT. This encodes CATRVSGDTEAFF.

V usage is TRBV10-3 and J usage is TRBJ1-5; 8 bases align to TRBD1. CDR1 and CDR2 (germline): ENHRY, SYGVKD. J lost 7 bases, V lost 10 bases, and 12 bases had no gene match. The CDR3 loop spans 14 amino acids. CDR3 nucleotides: TGTGCCACCTCAACAGGGGGTTTCAACCAGCCCCAGCATTTT. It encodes CATSTGGFNQPQHF.

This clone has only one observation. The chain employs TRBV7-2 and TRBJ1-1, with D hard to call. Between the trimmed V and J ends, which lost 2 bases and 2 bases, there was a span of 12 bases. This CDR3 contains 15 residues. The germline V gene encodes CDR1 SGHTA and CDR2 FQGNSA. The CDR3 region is CASSLKSSGNTEAFF. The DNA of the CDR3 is TGTGCCAGCAGCTTAAAATCCTCGGGAAACACTGAAGCTTTCTTT.

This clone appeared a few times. Here the CDR3 reads CASSMDAGTAGYEQYF. Here the CDR3 DNA reads TGTGCCAGTAGTATGGATGCCGGGACAGCTGGATACGAGCAGTACTTC. This chain joins TRBV19 and TRBJ2-7; 7 bases match TRBD1. CDR1 and CDR2 from the germline V gene are LNHDA and SQIVND (reference sequence). This CDR3 has 16 amino acids. V gave up 3 bases and J gave up 4 bases; unmatched junction bases: 12.

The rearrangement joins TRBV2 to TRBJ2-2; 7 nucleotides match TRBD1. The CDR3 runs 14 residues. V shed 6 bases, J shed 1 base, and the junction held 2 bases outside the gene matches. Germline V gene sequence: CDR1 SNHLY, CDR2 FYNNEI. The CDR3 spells CASSRTGNTGELFF. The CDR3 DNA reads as TGTGCCAGCAGCCGGACAGGGAACACCGGGGAGCTGTTTTTT.

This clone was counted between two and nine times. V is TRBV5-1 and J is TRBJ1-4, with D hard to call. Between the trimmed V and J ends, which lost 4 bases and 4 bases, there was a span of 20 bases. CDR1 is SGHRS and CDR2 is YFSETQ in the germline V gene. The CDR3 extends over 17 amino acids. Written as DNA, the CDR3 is TGCGCCAGCAGCCCTGGCCTAGCAGTAGGATATAATGAAAAACTGTTTTTT. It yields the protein CASSPGLAVGYNEKLFF.

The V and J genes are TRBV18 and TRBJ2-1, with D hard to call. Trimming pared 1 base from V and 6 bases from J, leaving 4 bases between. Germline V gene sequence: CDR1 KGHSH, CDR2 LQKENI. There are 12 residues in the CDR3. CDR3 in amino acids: CASSPQLNEQFF. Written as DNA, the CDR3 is TGTGCCAGCTCACCACAGCTCAATGAGCAGTTCTTC.

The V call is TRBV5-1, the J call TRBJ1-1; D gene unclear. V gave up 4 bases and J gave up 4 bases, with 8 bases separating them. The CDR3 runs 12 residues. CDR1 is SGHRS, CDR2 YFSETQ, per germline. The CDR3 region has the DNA TGCGCCAGCAGCCTAGAGACCACTGAAGCTTTCTTT. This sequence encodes CASSLETTEAFF.

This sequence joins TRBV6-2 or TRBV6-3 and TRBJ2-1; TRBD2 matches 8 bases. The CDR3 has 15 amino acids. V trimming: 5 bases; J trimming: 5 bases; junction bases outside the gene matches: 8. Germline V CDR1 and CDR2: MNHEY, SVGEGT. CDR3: CASSLAGGANNEQFF. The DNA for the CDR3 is TGTGCCAGCAGTCTGGCCGGGGGGGCGAACAATGAGCAGTTCTTC.

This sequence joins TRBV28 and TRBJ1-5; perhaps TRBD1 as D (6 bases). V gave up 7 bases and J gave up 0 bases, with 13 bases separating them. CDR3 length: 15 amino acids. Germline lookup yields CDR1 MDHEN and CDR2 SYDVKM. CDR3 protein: CASNWGQRSNQPQHF. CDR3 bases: TGTGCCAGCAACTGGGGGCAGCGTAGCAATCAGCCCCAGCATTTT. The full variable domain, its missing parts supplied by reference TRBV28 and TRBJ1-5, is DVKVTQSSRYLVKRTGEKVFLECVQDMDHENMFWYRQDPGLGLRLIYFSYDVKMKEKGDIPEGYSVSREKKERFSLILESASTNQTSMYLCASNWGQRSNQPQHFGDGTRLSIL.

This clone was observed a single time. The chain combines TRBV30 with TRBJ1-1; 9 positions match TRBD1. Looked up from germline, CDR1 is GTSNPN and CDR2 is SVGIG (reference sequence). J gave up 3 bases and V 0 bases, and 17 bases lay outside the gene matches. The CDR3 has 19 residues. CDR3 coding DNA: TGTGCCTGGAGTGTTCTCTTGGGACAGGGTATAGCTTGGTACACTGAAGCTTTCTTT. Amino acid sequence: CAWSVLLGQGIAWYTEAFF.

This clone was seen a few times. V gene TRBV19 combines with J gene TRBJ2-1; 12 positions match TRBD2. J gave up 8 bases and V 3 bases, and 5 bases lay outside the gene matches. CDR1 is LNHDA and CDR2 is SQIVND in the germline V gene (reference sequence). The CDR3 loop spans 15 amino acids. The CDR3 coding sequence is TGTGCCAGTAGTATGACTAGCGGGAGACCCCATGAGCAGTTCTTC. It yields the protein CASSMTSGRPHEQFF.

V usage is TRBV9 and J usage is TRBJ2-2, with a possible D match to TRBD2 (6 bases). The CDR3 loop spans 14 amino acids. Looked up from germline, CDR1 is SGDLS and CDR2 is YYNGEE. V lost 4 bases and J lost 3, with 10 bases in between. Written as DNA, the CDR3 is TGTGCCAGCAGCCTTAGCGGAGACACCGGGGAGCTGTTTTTT. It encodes CASSLSGDTGELFF.

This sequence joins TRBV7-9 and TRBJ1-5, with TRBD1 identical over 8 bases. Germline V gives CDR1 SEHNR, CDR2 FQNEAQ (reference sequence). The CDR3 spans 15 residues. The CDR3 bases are TGTGCTACAGGGGGGGATGGGACTGGGCATCAGCCCCAGCATTTT. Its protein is CATGGDGTGHQPQHF.

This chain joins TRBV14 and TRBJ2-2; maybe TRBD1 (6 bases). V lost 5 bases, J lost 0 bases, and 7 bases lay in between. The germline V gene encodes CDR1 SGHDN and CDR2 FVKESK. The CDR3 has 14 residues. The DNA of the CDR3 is TGTGCCAGCAGCAGACAGGCGAACACCGGGGAGCTGTTTTTT. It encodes CASSRQANTGELFF.

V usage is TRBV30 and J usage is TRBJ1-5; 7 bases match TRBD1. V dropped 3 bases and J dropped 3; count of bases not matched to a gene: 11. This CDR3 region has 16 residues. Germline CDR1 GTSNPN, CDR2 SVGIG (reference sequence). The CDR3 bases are TGTGCCTGGAGGAGGAGAGGGCAGGGGGACAATCAGCCCCAGCATTTT. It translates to CAWRRRGQGDNQPQHF.

CDR3 region: CAWTRQGAAQGEAFF. CDR3 bases: TGTGCCTGGACTCGGCAGGGGGCGGCCCAGGGTGAAGCTTTCTTT. The genes are TRBV30 and TRBJ1-1, with 8 bases matching TRBD1. Per germline, CDR1 GTSNPN and CDR2 SVGIG (reference sequence). V lost 4 bases to trimming and J lost 7 bases; unmatched junction nucleotides: 14. There are 15 residues in the CDR3.

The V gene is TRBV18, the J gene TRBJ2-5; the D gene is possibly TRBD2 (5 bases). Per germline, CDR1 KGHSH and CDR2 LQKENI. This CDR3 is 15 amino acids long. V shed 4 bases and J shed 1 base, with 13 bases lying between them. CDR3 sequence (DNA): TGTGCCAGCTCACTAAGTGCGGGTTTCCAAGAGACCCAGTACTTC. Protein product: CASSLSAGFQETQYF.

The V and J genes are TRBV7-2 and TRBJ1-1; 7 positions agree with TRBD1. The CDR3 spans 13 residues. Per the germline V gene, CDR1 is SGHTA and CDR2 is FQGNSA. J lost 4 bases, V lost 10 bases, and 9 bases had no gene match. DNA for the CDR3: TGTGCCACCACGAGGGGGCATGGCACTGAAGCTTTCTTT. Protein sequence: CATTRGHGTEAFF. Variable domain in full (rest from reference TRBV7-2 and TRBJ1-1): GAGVSQSPSNKVTEKGKDVELRCDPISGHTALYWYRQSLGQGLEFLIYFQGNSAPDKSGLPSDRFSAERTGGSVSTLTIQRTQQEDSAVYLCATTRGHGTEAFFGQGTRLTVV.

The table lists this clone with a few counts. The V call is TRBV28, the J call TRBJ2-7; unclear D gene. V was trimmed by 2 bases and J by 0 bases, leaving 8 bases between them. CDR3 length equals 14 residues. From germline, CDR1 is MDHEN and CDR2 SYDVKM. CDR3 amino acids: CASSLENFSYEQYF. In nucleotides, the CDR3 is TGTGCCAGCAGTTTAGAGAACTTCTCCTACGAGCAGTACTTC.

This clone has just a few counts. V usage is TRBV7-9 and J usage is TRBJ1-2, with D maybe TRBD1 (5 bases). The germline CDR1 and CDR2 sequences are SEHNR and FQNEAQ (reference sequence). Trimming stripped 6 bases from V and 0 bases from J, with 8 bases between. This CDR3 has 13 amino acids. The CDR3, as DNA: TGTGCCAGCAGAGACAGCGCTAACTATGGCTACACCTTC. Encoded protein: CASRDSANYGYTF.

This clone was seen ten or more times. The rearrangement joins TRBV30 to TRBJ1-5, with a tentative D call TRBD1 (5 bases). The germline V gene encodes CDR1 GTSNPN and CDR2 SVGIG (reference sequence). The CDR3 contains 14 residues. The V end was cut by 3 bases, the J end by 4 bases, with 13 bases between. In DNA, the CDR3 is TGTGCCTGGAGGGGAGGACAACCAAATCAGCCCCAGCATTTT. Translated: CAWRGGQPNQPQHF. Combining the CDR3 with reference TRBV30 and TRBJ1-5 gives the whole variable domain SQTIHQWPATLVQPVGSPLSLECTVEGTSNPNLYWYRQAAGRGLQLLFYSVGIGQISSEVPQNLSASRPQDRQFILSSKKLLLSDSGFYLCAWRGGQPNQPQHFGDGTRLSIL.

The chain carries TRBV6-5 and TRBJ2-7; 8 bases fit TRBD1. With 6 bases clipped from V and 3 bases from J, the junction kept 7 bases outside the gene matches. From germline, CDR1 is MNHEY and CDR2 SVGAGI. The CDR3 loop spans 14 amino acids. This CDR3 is CASRAGQGLYEQYF. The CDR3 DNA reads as TGTGCCAGCAGAGCCGGACAGGGACTCTACGAGCAGTACTTC.

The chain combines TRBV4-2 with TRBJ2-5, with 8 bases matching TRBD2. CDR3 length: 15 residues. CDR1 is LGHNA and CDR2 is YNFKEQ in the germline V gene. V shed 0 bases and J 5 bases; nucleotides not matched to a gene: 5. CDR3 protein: CASSQEAGAGETQYF. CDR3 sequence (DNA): TGTGCCAGCAGCCAAGAAGCGGGGGCCGGGGAGACCCAGTACTTC.

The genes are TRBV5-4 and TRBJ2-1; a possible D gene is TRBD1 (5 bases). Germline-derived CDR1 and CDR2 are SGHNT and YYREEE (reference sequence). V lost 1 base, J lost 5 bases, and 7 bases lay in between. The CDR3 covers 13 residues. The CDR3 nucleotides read TGTGCCAGCAGCTTGCCAGGGAACAATGAGCAGTTCTTC. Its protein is CASSLPGNNEQFF.

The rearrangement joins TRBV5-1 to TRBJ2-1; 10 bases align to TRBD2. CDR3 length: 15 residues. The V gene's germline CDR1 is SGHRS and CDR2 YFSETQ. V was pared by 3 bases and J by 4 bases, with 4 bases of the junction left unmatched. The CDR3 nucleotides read TGCGCCAGCAGCTCTAGCGGGAGCGGTTACAATGAGCAGTTCTTC. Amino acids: CASSSSGSGYNEQFF.